This is a list of T cell receptor beta chains from one sample in a study of blood T cell repertoires in COVID-19. TCRdb's table, derived via immunoSEQ multiplex PCR, lists solely in-frame clones and lacks some. The sample lists more than 75,000 clones, around 80% occurring once. The sample comprised peripheral blood. The source is a woman of 80 years or more with active or convalescent COVID-19. Each CDR3 is given with its conserved first and last residue. The D gene is left open where the match is weak. Rows give clone size only sometimes, using once, few, many, or a class for an expanded clone.

j_call,d_call,clone_size,v_call,cdr3_aa,cdr3_nt
TRBJ2-1,TRBD2,-,TRBV2,CASSAASGNYNEQFF,TGTGCCAGCAGTGCTGCTAGCGGGAACTACAATGAGCAGTTCTTC
TRBJ2-1,TRBD2,-,TRBV19,CASLGTSGSYDEQFF,TGTGCCAGCCTCGGGACTAGCGGGAGTTACGATGAGCAGTTCTTC
TRBJ1-2,-,once,TRBV7-9,CASSAQVLDGYTF,TGTGCCAGCAGCGCCCAGGTTCTCGATGGCTACACCTTC
TRBJ2-7,-,-,TRBV5-1,CASSSDTHYEQYF,TGCGCCAGCAGCTCGGACACCCACTACGAGCAGTACTTC
TRBJ2-7,-,-,TRBV5-1,CASSFGGNYEQYF,TGCGCCAGCAGTTTTGGCGGAAACTACGAGCAGTACTTC
TRBJ2-3,TRBD2,-,TRBV7-9,CASSPGTSGTLTDTQYF,TGTGCCAGCAGCCCGGGGACTAGCGGAACACTCACAGATACGCAGTATTTT
TRBJ1-5,TRBD1,-,TRBV4-2,CASSQGDSHSNQPQHF,TGTGCCAGCAGCCAAGGGGACAGCCATAGCAATCAGCCCCAGCATTTT
TRBJ1-2,TRBD1,-,TRBV5-1,CASSLTGEGYTF,TGCGCCAGCAGCTTGACAGGGGAAGGCTACACCTTC
TRBJ1-1,TRBD1,few,TRBV7-2,CASSSTNLGQGAGTEAFF,TGTGCCAGCAGCTCTACTAATCTGGGACAGGGGGCTGGCACTGAAGCTTTCTTT
TRBJ2-5,-,-,TRBV6-6,CASRNLRGRETQYF,TGTGCCAGCCGAAATCTCAGGGGAAGGGAGACCCAGTACTTC
TRBJ1-2,-,-,TRBV6-1,CASSEDGGSYGYTF,TGTGCCAGCAGTGAGGACGGGGGAAGCTATGGCTACACCTTC
TRBJ1-1,TRBD1,few,TRBV7-2,CASSFATGVNTEAFF,TGTGCCAGCAGCTTCGCGACAGGGGTGAACACTGAAGCTTTCTTT
TRBJ1-1,-,-,TRBV6-5,CASRGRRNTEAFF,TGTGCCAGCAGGGGCCGACGGAACACTGAAGCTTTCTTT
TRBJ1-1,TRBD1,-,TRBV19,CASSRTRTGLNTEAFF,TGTGCCAGTAGTCGCACCCGGACAGGGCTGAACACTGAAGCTTTCTTT
TRBJ1-1,-,-,TRBV12-2,CASRWAGTSMNTEAFF,TGTGCAAGTCGCTGGGCGGGAACCTCGATGAACACTGAAGCTTTCTTT
TRBJ2-2,-,-,TRBV18,CASSPLASTELFF,TGTGCCAGCTCACCCCTGGCATCCACGGAGCTGTTTTTT
TRBJ2-7,-,once,TRBV19,CASTPSRGASYEQYF,TGTGCCAGTACCCCATCTCGGGGGGCTTCCTACGAGCAGTACTTC
TRBJ2-1,-,few,TRBV3-1/TRBV3-2,CASSPLPPPGEQFF,TGTGCCAGCAGCCCACTCCCCCCCCCGGGTGAGCAGTTCTTC
TRBJ2-6,TRBD1,-,TRBV18,CASSLNPDRPGANVLTF,TGTGCCAGCTCCCTGAACCCGGACAGGCCTGGGGCCAACGTCCTGACTTTC
TRBJ1-1,-,-,TRBV5-4,CASSLEGSTEAFF,TGTGCCAGCAGCTTGGAGGGGTCCACTGAAGCTTTCTTT
TRBJ1-2,TRBD1,-,TRBV6-5,CASTPAGTGDYGYTF,TGTGCCAGCACTCCGGCCGGGACAGGGGACTATGGCTACACCTTC
TRBJ2-7,TRBD2,few,TRBV4-1,CASSRTATGGGSSYEQYF,TGCGCCAGCAGCCGGACGGCTACGGGGGGGGGAAGCTCCTACGAGCAGTACTTC
TRBJ2-1,TRBD2,-,TRBV11-2,CASSLRLAGNEQFF,TGTGCCAGCAGCCTTAGACTAGCCGGGAATGAGCAGTTCTTC
TRBJ2-4,-,-,TRBV19,CASSIHKNIQYF,TGTGCCAGTAGTATCCATAAAAACATTCAGTACTTC
TRBJ2-5,-,-,TRBV6-6,CASIQSPVQETQYF,TGTGCCAGCATCCAGTCCCCCGTCCAAGAGACCCAGTACTTC
TRBJ1-1,-,-,TRBV30,CAWRELMNTEAFF,TGTGCCTGGAGGGAGCTTATGAACACTGAAGCTTTCTTT
TRBJ2-1,TRBD2,once,TRBV18,CASSPTGTSGDKEQFF,TGTGCCAGCTCACCCACTGGGACTAGCGGGGACAAGGAGCAGTTCTTC
TRBJ2-3,-,-,TRBV7-2,CASSLDWAGTDTQYF,TGTGCCAGCAGCTTAGACTGGGCGGGTACAGATACGCAGTATTTT
TRBJ1-1,TRBD1,-,TRBV24-1,CATSDSQTGDTEAFF,TGTGCCACCAGTGATTCACAAACAGGGGACACTGAAGCTTTCTTT
TRBJ2-7,TRBD1,once,TRBV24-1,CATSDTGALANEQYF,TGTGCCACCAGTGACACAGGGGCCCTGGCAAACGAGCAGTACTTC
TRBJ2-2,-,-,TRBV27,CASSFQGRTGELFF,TGTGCCAGCAGTTTTCAGGGGCGGACCGGGGAGCTGTTTTTT